The source of this T cell receptor (beta chain) is a study of blood T cell repertoires in COVID-19 (TCRdb year 2020). Concerning the study at large: The collaborator samples originated in the United States, Italy and Spain and spanned the acute and convalescent phases of COVID-19. The material from the prospective study consisted of cDNA or gDNA derived from T cells, B-cell-depleted T cells, or PBMCs. Subjects who had been exposed to COVID-19, were actively infected with it, or had recovered from it provided the deeply sampled blood TCRbeta repertoires that made up the dataset. The repertoires were released in a freely available public database intended as a resource for research on the immune response to SARS-CoV-2. The samples were drawn from the first 160 participants of the ongoing ImmuneRACE study and from under 1,500 subjects provided by 6 global collaborators. Nearly every sample came with metadata listing a de-identified subject ID, COVID-19 status, age in years and sex. Where HLA class I and class II types were available, the types were taken from metadata supplied by the sample provider, not from assay-based typing.

TCRbeta CDR3 regions were amplified from genomic DNA by means of the immunoSEQ Assay, a bias-controlled multiplex PCR. In the source study's methods: Within the assay, amplification of reference gene primers was used to estimate how many nucleated cells each sample contained. Sequence reads were collapsed and filtered to measure the absolute abundance of every unique TCRbeta CDR3 rearrangement. Productive Simpson clonality was computed per sample as the square root of Simpson's diversity index over productive rearrangements. Here the immuneACCESS table is served through TCRdb, limited to in-frame sequences with V and J called. Missing clones are a known gap in these copies; in checked studies unresolved V genes cover under half, and the rest lacks a known reason. Clonal size and the V and J genes are those of that table, whereas D and trimming came from the DNA. The sample has more than 45,000 clones on record, 85% to 90% of them singletons. The ten most abundant clones make up over 25% of the sample.

Collaborating institutions collected whole blood in K2EDTA tubes following their own protocols. For TCRbeta analysis, collaborators shipped samples in one of three forms: frozen whole blood, isolated PBMCs, or DNA extracted from either of those sample types. Concerning this clone: This receptor's antigen is unknown. One base away there is no much larger clone; base qualities are not given.

What the work shows at the level of the full study, not this receptor alone: How much clinical and demographic metadata was included differed by source and by participant, and the metadata was provided uncurated.

Cut back by 6 bases and 0 bases, the V and J ends lie 10 bases apart. The germline V gene (reference sequence) supplies CDR1 LNHDA and CDR2 SQIVND. From the cysteine up to the phenylalanine, the CDR3 has a length of 14 residues. Just the 42-base CDR3 DNA is kept, in frame starting at base 1. The chain is assembled from TRBV19 and TRBJ2-3; a weak D assignment points to TRBD2 (6 bases agree). The receptor comes from a human donor in a cohort sampled during active COVID-19. The sequencing input was peripheral blood. The DNA is TGTGCCAGTAGAATCAGCGGGAGCACAGATACGCAGTATTTT. Protein translation: CASRISGSTDTQYF.